This record concerns one T cell receptor (beta chain) sequence. Its antigen remains unknown. This record belongs to a study of OX40 agonist ivuxolimab in advanced cancers. The overall study: Patients received intravenous ivuxolimab every 2 weeks at 0.01 to 10 mg/kg. Among those enrolled, mean age was about 63 years (range 23 to 79) and 75% to 90% were male.

Using immunoSEQ multiplex PCR, the repertoire was profiled, and TCRdb retains in-frame clones only, with some absent. The repertoire holds roughly 96,000 clones, under 90% seen once, with under 6.5% in the top ten. CDR1 is SEHNR and CDR2 is FQNEAQ in the germline V gene (reference sequence). CDR3 length equals 14 residues. The V and J ends lost 3 bases and 4 bases respectively, with 13 bases between them. Study-level results: Among some nonresponders, normalized T-cell clonal expansion was also low. What antigens the expanded peripheral T cells recognized was never established.

The chain joins TRBV7-9 to TRBJ2-7; tentatively, D is TRBD1 or TRBD2 (5 bases each). The source material was CD4+ or CD8+ T cells sorted from blood, sampled in a trial of the OX40 agonist ivuxolimab. The TCR was taken from an adult with an advanced solid tumor such as melanoma, head and neck, liver or kidney cancer. CDR3 bases: TGTGCCAGCAGCTTTGGGGGACGCGATTACGAGCAGTACTTC. It specifies CASSFGGRDYEQYF.